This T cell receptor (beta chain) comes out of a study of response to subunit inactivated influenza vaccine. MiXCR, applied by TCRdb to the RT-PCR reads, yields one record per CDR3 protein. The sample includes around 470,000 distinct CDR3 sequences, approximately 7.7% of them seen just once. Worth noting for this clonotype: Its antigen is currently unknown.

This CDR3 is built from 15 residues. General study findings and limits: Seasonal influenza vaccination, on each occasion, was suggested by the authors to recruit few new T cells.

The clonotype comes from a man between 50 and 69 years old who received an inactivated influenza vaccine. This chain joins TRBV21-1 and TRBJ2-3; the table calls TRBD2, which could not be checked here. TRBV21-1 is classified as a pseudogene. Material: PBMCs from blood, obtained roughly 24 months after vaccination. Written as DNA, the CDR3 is TGTGCCAGCAGTACACGCCAAGCGGCCCCAGATACGCAGTATTTT. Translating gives CASSTRQAAPDTQYF.